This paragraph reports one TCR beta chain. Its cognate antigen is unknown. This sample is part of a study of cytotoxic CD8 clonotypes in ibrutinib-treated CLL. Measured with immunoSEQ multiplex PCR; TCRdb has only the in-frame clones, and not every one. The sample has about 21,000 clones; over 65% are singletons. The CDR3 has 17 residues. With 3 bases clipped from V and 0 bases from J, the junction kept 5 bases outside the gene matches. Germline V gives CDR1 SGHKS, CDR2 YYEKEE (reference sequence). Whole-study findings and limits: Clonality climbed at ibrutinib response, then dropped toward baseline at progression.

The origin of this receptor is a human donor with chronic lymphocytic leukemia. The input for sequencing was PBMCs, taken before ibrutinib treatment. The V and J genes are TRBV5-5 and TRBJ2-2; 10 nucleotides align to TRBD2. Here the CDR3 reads CASSSTSGFANTGELFF. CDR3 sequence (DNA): TGTGCCAGCAGCTCGACTAGCGGGTTCGCGAACACCGGGGAGCTGTTTTTT.